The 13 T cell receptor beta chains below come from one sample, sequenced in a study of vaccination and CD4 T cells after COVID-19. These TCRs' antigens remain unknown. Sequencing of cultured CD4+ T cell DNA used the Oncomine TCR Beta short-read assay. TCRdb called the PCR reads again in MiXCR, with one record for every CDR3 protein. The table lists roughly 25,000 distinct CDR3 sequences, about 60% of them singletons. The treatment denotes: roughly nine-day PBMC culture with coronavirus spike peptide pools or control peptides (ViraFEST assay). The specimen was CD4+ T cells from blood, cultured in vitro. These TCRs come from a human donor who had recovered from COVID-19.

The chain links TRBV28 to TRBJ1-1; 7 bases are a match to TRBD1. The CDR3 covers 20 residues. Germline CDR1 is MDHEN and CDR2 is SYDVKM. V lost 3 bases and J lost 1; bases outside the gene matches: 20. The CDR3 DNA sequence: TGTGCCAGCAGTTTCCTCCTTCAGGTGGCTTGGGCAGGGGGGAACACTGAAGCTTTCTTT. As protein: CASSFLLQVAWAGGNTEAFF.

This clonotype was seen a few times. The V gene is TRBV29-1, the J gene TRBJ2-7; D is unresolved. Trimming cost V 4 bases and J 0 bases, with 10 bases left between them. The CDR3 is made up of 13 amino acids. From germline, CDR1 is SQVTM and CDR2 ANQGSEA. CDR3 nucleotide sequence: TGCAGCGTTGCTGTAACGTACTCCTACGAGCAGTACTTC. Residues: CSVAVTYSYEQYF.

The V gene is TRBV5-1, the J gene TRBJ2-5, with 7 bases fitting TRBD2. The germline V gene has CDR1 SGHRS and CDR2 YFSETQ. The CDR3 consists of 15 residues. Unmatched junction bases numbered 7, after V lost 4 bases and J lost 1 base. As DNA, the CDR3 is TGCGCCAGCAGCGGGGGGGACGTCACCCAAGAGACCCAGTACTTC. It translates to CASSGGDVTQETQYF.

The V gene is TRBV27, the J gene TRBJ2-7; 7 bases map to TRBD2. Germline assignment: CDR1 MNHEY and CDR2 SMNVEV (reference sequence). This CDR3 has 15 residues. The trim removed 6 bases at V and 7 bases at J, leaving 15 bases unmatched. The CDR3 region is CASRPMAGAPGEQYF. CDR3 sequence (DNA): TGTGCCAGCAGGCCTATGGCGGGAGCCCCAGGAGAGCAGTACTTC.

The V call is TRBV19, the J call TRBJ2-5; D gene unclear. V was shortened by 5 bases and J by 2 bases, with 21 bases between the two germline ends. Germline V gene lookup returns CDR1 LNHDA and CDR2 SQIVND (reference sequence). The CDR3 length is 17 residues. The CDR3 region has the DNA TGTGCCAGTAGTTCTCCTAGTTGGTACGGCAGTCAAGAGACCCAGTACTTC. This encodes CASSSPSWYGSQETQYF.

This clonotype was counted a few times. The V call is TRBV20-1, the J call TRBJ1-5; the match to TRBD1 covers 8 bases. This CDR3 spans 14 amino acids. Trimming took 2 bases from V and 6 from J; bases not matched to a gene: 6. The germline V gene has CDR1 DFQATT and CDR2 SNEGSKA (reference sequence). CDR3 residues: CSARRTGSGQPQHF. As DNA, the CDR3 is TGCAGTGCTAGACGGACAGGGTCGGGTCAGCCCCAGCATTTT.

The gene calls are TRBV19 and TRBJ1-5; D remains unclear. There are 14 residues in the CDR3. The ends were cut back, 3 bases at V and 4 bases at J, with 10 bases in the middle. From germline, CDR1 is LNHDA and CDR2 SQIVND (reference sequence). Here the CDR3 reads CASSIMASNQPQHF. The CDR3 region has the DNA TGTGCCAGTAGTATTATGGCTTCAAATCAGCCCCAGCATTTT.

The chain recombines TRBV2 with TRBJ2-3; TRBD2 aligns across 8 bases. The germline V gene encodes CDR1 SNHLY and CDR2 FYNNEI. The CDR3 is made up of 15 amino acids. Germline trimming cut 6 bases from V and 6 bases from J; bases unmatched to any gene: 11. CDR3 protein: CASSLGAGGGDTQYF. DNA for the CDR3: TGTGCCAGCAGCTTGGGCGCGGGAGGTGGCGATACGCAGTATTTT.

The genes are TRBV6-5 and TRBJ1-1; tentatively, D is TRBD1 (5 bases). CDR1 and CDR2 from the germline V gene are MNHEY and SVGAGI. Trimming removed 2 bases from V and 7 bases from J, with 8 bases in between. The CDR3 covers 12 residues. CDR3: CASSYSTGEAFF. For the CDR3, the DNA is TGTGCCAGCAGTTACAGCACAGGTGAAGCTTTCTTT.

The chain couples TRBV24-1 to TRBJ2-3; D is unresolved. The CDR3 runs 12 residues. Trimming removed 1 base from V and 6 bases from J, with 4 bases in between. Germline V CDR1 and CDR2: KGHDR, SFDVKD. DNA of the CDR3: TGTGCCACCAGTGATTTAGTGGATACGCAGTATTTT. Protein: CATSDLVDTQYF.

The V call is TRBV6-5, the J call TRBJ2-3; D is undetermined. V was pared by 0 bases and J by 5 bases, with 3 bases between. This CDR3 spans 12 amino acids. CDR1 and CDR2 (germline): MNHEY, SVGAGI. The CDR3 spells CASSYSVDTQYF. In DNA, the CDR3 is TGTGCCAGCAGTTACTCAGTAGATACGCAGTATTTT.

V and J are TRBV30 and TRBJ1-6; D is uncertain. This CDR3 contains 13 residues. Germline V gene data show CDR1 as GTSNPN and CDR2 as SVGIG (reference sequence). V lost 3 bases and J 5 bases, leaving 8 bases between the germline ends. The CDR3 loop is CAWRTMDNSPLHF. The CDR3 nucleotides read TGTGCCTGGAGGACAATGGATAATTCACCCCTCCACTTT.

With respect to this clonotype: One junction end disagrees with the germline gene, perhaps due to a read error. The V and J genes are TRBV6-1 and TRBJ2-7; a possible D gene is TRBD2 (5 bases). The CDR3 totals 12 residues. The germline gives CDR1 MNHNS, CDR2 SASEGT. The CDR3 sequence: CASSVGIYEQYF. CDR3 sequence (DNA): TGTGCCAGCAGTGTCGGGATTTACGAGCAATACTTC.